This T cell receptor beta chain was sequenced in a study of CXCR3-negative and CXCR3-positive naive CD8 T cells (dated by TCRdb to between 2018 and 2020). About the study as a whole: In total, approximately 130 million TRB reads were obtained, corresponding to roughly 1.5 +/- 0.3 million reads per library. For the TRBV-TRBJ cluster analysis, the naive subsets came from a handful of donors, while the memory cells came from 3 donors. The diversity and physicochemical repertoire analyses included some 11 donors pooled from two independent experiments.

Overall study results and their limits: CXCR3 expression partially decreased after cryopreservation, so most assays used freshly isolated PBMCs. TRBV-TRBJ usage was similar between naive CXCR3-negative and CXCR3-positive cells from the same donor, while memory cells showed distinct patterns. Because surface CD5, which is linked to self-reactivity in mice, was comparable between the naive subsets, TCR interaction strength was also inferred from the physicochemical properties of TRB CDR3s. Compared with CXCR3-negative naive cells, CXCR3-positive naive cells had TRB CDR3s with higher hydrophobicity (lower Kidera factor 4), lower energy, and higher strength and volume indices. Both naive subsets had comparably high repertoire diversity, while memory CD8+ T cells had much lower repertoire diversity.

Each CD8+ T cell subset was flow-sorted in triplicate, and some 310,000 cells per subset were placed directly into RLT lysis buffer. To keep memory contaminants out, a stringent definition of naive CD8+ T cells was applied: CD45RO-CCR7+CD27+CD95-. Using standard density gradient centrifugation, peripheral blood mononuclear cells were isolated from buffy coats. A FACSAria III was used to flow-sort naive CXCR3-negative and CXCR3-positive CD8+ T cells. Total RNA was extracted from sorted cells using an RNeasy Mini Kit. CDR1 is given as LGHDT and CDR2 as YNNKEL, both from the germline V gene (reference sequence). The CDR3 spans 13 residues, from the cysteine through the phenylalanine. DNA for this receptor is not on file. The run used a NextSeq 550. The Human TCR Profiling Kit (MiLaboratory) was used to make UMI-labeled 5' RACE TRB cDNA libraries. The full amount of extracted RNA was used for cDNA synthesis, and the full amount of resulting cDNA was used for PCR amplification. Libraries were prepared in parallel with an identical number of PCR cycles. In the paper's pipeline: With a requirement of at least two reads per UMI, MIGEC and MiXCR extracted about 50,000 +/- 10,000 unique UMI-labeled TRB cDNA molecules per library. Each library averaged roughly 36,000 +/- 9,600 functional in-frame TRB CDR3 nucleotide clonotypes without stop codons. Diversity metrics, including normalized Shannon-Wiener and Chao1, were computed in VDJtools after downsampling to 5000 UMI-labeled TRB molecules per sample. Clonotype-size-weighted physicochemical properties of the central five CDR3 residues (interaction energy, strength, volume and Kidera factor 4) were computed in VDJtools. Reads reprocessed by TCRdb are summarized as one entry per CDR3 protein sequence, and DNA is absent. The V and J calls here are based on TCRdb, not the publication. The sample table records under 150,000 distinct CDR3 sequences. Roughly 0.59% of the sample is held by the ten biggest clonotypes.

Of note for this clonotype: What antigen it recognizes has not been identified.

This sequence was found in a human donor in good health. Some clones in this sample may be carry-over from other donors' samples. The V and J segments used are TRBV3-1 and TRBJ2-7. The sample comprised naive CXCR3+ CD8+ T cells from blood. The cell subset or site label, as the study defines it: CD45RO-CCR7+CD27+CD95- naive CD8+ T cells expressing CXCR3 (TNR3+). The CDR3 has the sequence CASSQTSPYEQYF.